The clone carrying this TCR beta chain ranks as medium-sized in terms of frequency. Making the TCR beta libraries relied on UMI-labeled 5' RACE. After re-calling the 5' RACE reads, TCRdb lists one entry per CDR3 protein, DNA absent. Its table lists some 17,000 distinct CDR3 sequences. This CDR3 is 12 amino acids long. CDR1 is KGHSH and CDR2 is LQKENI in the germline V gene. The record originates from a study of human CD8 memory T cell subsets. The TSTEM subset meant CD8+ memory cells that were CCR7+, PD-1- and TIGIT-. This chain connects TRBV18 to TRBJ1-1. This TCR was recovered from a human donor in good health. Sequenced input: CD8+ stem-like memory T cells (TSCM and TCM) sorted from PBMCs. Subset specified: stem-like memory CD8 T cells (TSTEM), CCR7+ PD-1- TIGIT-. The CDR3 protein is CASSPPYTEAFF.